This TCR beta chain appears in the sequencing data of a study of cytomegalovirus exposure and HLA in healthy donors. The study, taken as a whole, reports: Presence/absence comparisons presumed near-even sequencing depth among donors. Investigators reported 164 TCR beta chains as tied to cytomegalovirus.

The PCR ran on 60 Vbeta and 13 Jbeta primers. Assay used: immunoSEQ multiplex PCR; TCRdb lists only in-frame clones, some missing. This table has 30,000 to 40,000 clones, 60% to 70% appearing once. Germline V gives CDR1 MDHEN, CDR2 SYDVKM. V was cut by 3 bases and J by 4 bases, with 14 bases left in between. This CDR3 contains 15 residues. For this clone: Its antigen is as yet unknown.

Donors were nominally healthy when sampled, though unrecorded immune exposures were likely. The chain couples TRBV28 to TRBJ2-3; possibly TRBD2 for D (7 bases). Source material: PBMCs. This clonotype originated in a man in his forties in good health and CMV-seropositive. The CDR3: CASSLGGGGADTQYF. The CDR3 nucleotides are TGTGCCAGCAGTTTGGGGGGGGGCGGTGCAGATACGCAGTATTTT.